This record covers a single TCR beta chain. A read error may be the cause here, since a much bigger clone is one base away. The source material, RNA transcripts, was used to amplify TCR beta CDR3 regions. The primer set for the first-round RT-PCR of the TCR CDR3 was HTBI. TCRdb recomputed calls from the multiplex PCR reads with MiXCR, one row per CDR3 protein. The sample lists nearly 750,000 distinct CDR3 sequences; roughly a third were seen once. These data belong to a study of T cells in Graves' hyperthyroidism and ophthalmopathy. The J segment lost 6 bases and the V segment lost 4 bases, leaving 8 bases of the junction unmatched. Germline V gene lookup returns CDR1 LNHNV and CDR2 YYDKDF (reference sequence). This CDR3 is 15 amino acids long.

The sample comprised blood. This receptor was identified in a woman between 40 and 50 years old with Graves' hyperthyroidism. The chain has TRBV15 and TRBJ2-2, with TRBD1 matching 7 bases. The CDR3 sequence is CATSISTGWSGELFF. The DNA for the CDR3 is TGTGCCACCAGCATATCGACAGGGTGGTCCGGGGAGCTGTTTTTT.